This TCR beta chain was identified in a study of CXCR3-negative and CXCR3-positive naive CD8 T cells. CD45RO-CCR7+CD27+CD95- defined naive CD8+ T cells. The V gene's germline CDR1 is SGDLS and CDR2 YYNGEE. This CDR3 region has 16 residues. Study-wide findings and caveats: Diversity ran similarly high across both naive subsets but far lower in memory CD8+ cells. Memory cells diverged, while naive CXCR3-positive and CXCR3-negative cells had similar TRBV-TRBJ usage. TRB CDR3s were more hydrophobic in CXCR3-positive than in CXCR3-negative naive cells.

Each TRB cDNA library was prepared by 5' RACE (with UMI labels). TCRdb re-called the 5' RACE reads and catalogs CDR3 proteins one per entry, DNA excluded. Its clone listing holds under 150,000 distinct CDR3 sequences. As concerns this clonotype: What it binds is unknown.

The chain recombines TRBV9 with TRBJ2-1; TCRdb's D call of TRBD1 is untestable without DNA. Source material: naive CXCR3+ CD8+ T cells from blood. This sample's subset: CD45RO-CCR7+CD27+CD95- naive CD8+ T cells expressing CXCR3 (TNR3+). The origin of this receptor is a human donor in good health. Some clones in this sample may be carry-over from other donors' samples. This CDR3 is CASSGHGGADYNEQFF.